The clone carrying this TCR beta chain was seen ten or more times. As yet, its antigen is unknown. The germline V gene has CDR1 DFQATT and CDR2 SNEGSKA (reference sequence). Trimming removed 7 bases from V and 0 bases from J, with 19 bases in between. CDR3 length equals 16 residues. The sample originates from a study of T cells after yellow fever vaccination. Study-wide results and limits: Among primary-vaccination clones, most reappeared after the booster, at around 97% for CD4 and around 91% for CD8.

Synthesis of TCR cDNA relied on 5'RACE template switching, which attached a universal primer site and UMIs. MiXCR, applied by TCRdb to the 5' RACE reads, yields one record per CDR3 protein. The sample yields 300,000 or so distinct CDR3 sequences, around 10% seen once. V gene TRBV20-1 combines with J gene TRBJ2-1; a weak D match, TRBD1 (7 bases). This specimen was CD4+ T cells sorted from PBMCs, taken 5 days after the yellow fever booster vaccination. The receptor was isolated from a man aged 18 to 30 who received the YFV17D yellow fever vaccine. In nucleotides, the CDR3 is TGCAGTGTCAGGAGGCAGGGGGGTGCCTCCTACAATGAGCAGTTCTTC. It is translated as CSVRRQGGASYNEQFF.